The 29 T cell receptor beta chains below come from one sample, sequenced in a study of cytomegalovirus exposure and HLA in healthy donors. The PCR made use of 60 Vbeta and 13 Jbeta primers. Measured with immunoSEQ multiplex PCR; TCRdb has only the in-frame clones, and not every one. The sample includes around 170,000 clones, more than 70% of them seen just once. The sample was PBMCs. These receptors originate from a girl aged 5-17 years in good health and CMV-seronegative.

CDR3 DNA: TGTGCCAGCGGACAGGGAGATGAAAAACTGTTTTTT. This codes for CASGQGDEKLFF. This sequence joins TRBV11-2 and TRBJ1-4, with 8 bases that match TRBD1. J gave up 6 bases and V 8 bases, and 2 bases lay outside the gene matches. Germline V lookup: CDR1 SGHAT, CDR2 FQNNGV. This CDR3 is 12 amino acids long.

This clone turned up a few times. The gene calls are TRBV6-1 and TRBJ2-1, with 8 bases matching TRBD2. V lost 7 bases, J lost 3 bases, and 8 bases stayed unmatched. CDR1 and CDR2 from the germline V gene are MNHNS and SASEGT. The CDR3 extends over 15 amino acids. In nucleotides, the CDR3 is TGTGCCAGCACTCCTGCCGGGGGGGGCTACAATGAGCAGTTCTTC. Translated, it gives CASTPAGGGYNEQFF.

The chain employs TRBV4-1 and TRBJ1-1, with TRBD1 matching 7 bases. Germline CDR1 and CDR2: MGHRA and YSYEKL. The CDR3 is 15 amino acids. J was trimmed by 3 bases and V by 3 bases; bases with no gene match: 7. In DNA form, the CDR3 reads TGCGCCAGCAGCCACATACTCCAGGGGGACACTGAAGCTTTCTTT. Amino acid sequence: CASSHILQGDTEAFF.

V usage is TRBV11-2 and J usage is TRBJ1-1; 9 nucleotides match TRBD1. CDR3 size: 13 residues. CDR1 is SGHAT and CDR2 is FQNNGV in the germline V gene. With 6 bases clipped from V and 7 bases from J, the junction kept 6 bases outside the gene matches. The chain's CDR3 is CASRLGQGIEAFF. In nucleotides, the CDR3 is TGTGCCAGCAGATTGGGACAGGGAATTGAAGCTTTCTTT.

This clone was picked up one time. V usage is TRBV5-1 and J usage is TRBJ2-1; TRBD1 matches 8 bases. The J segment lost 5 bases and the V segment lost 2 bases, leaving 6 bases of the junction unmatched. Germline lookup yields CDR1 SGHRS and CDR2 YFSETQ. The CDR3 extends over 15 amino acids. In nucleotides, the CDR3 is TGCGCCAGCAGCTTAGACAGGGGAGGCAACAATGAGCAGTTCTTC. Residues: CASSLDRGGNNEQFF.

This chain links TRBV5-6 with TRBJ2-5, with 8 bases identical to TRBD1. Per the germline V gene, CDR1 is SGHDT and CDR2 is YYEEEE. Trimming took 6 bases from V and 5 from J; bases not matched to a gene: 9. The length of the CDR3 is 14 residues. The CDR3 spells CASILLDRAETQYF. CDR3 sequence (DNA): TGTGCCAGCATACTATTGGACAGGGCTGAGACCCAGTACTTC. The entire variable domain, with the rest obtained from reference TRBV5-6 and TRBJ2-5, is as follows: DAGVTQSPTHLIKTRGQQVTLRCSPKSGHDTVSWYQQALGQGPQFIFQYYEEEERQRGNFPDRFSGHQFPNYSSELNVNALLLGDSALYLCASILLDRAETQYFGPGTRLLVL.

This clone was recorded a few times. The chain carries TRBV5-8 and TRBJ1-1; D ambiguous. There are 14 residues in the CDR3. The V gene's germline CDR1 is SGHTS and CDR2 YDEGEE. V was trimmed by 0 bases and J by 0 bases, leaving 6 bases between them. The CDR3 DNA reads TGTGCCAGCAGCTTGGAACATATGAACACTGAAGCTTTCTTT. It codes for CASSLEHMNTEAFF. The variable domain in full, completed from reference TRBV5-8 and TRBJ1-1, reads EAGVTQSPTHLIKTRGQQATLRCSPISGHTSVYWYQQALGLGLQFLLWYDEGEERNRGNFPPRFSGRQFPNYSSELNVNALELEDSALYLCASSLEHMNTEAFFGQGTRLTVV.

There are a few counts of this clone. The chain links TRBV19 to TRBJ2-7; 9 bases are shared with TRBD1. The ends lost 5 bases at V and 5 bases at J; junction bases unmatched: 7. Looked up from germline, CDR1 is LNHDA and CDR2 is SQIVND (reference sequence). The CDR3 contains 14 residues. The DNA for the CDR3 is TGTGCCAGTAGTCCCGGGACAGGGCTCGACGAGCAGTACTTC. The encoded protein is CASSPGTGLDEQYF.

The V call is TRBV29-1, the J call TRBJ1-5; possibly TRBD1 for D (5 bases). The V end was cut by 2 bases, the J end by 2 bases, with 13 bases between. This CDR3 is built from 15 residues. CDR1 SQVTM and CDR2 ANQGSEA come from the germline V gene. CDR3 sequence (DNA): TGCAGCGTTGAATTTGGGGGGATTGGCAATCAGCCCCAGCATTTT. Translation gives CSVEFGGIGNQPQHF.

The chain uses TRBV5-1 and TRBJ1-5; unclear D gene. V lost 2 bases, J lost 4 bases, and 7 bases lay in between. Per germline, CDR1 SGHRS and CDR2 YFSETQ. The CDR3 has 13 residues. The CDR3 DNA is TGCGCCAGCAGCTTACAGAGTAATCAGCCCCAGCATTTT. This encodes CASSLQSNQPQHF.

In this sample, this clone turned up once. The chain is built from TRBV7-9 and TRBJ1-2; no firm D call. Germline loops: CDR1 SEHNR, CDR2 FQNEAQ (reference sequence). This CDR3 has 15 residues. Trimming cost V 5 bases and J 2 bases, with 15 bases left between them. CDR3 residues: CASSPSSTENYGYTF. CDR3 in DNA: TGTGCCAGCAGCCCGTCATCCACAGAGAACTATGGCTACACCTTC.

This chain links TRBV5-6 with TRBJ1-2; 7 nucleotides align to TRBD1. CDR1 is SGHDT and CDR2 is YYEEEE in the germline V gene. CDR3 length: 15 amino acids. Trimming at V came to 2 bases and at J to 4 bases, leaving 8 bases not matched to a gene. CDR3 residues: CASSFIRGRTYGYTF. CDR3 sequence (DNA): TGTGCCAGCAGCTTTATTAGGGGGCGTACCTATGGCTACACCTTC.

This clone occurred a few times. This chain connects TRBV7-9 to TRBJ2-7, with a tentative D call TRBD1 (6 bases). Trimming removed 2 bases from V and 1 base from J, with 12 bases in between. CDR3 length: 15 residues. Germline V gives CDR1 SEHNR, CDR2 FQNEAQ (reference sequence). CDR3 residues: CASSLLVGGSYEQYF. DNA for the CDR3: TGTGCCAGCAGCTTATTGGTAGGGGGTTCCTACGAGCAGTACTTC.

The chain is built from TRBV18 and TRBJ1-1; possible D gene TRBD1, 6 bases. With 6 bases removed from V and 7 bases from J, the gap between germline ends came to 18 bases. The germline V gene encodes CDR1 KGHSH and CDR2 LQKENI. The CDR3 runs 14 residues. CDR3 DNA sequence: TGTGCCAGCTCCCAAGGGGGTACGAGAGGTGAAGCTTTCTTT. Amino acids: CASSQGGTRGEAFF.

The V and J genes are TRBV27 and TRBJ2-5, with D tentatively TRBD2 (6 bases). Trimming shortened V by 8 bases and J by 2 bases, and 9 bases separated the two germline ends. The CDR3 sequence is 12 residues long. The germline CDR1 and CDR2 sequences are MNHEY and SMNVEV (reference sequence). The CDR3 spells CASGSGQETQYF. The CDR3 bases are TGTGCCAGCGGAAGCGGGCAAGAGACCCAGTACTTC.

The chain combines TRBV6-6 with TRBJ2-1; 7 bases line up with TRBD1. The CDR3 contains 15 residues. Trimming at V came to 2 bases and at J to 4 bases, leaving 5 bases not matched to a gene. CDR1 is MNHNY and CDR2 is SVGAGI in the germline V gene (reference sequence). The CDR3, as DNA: TGTGCCAGCAGTTACGACGGGACAGAGTACAATGAGCAGTTCTTC. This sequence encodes CASSYDGTEYNEQFF.

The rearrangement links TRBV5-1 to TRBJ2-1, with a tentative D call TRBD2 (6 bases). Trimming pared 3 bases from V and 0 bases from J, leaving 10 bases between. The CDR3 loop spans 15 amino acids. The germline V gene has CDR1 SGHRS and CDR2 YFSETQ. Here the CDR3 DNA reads TGCGCCAGCAGCTCTGAGCGGGCCTCCTACAATGAGCAGTTCTTC. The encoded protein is CASSSERASYNEQFF.

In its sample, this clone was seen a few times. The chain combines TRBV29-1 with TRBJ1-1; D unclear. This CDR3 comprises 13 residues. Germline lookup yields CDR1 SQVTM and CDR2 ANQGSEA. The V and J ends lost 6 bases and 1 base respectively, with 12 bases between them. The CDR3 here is CSVSTPENTEAFF. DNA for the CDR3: TGCAGCGTCTCAACCCCAGAGAACACTGAAGCTTTCTTT.

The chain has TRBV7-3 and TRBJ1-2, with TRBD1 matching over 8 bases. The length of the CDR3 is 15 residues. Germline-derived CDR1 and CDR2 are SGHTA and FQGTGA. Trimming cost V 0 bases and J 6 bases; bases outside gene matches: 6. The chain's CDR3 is CASSLTGDRRDGYTF. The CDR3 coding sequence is TGTGCCAGCAGCTTAACGGGGGACAGGAGGGATGGCTACACCTTC.

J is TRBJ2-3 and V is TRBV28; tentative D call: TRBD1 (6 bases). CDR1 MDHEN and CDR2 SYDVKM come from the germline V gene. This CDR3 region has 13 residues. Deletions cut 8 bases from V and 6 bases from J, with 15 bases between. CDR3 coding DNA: TGTGCCAGCGGAACAGGGTTTGATGATACGCAGTATTTT. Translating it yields CASGTGFDDTQYF.

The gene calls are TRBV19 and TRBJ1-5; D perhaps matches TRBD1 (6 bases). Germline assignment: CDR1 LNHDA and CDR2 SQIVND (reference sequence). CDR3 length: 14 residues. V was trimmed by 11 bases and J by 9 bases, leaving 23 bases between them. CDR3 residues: CAASSRDIMAPQHF. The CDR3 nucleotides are TGTGCCGCCTCATCCCGGGACATAATGGCGCCCCAGCATTTT.

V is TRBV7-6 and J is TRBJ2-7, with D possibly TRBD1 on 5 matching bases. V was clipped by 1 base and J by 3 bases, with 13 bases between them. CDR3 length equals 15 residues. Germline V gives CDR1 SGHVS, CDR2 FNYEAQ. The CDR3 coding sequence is TGTGCCAGCAGCTTAGAACTAACAGGTTTCTACGAGCAGTACTTC. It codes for CASSLELTGFYEQYF.

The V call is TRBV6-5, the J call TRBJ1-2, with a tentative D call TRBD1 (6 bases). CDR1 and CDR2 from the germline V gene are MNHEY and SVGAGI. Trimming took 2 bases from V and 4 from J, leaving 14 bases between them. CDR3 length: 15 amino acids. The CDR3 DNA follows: TGTGCCAGCAGTTACGAGGGGGATAGGAGCTATGGCTACACCTTC. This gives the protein CASSYEGDRSYGYTF.

The CDR3 here is CASSHSRGTVQETQYF. Here the CDR3 DNA reads TGTGCCAGCAGCCACTCACGCGGGACAGTCCAAGAGACCCAGTACTTC. The genes are TRBV7-8 and TRBJ2-5; D might be TRBD1 (7 bases). Germline V gene data show CDR1 as SGHVS and CDR2 as FQNEAQ. This CDR3 is 16 amino acids long. V lost 5 bases and J 1 base, leaving 17 bases between the germline ends.

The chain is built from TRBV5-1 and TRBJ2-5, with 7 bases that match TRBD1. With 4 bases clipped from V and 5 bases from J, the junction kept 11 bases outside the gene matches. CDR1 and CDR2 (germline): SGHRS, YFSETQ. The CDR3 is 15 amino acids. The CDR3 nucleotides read TGCGCCAGCAGCAGGGACAGTCTACCGGCGGAGACCCAGTACTTC. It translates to CASSRDSLPAETQYF. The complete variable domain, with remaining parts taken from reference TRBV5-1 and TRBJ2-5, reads KAGVTQTPRYLIKTRGQQVTLSCSPISGHRSVSWYQQTPGQGLQFLFEYFSETQRNKGNFPGRFSGRQFSNSRSEMNVSTLELGDSALYLCASSRDSLPAETQYFGPGTRLLVL.

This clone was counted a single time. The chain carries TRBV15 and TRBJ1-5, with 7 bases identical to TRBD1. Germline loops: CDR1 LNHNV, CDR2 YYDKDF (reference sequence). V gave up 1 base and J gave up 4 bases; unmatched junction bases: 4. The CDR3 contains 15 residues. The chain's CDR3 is CATSRATGKNQPQHF. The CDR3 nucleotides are TGTGCCACCAGCAGAGCGACAGGGAAGAATCAGCCCCAGCATTTT.

The CDR3 region is CASNTLLARKSYNEQFF. CDR3 bases: TGTGCCAGCAATACCTTACTAGCCCGAAAAAGTTACAATGAGCAGTTCTTC. The rearrangement uses TRBV27 and TRBJ2-1; tentatively, D is TRBD2 (6 bases). Trimming pared 7 bases from V and 4 bases from J, leaving 23 bases between. This CDR3 region has 17 residues. Germline V CDR1 and CDR2: MNHEY, SMNVEV (reference sequence).

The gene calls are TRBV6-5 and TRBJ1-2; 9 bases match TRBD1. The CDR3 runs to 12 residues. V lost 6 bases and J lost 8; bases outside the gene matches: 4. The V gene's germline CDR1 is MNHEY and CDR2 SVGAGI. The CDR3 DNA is TGTGCCAGCAGGAGGACAGGGGAGGGCTACACCTTC. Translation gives CASRRTGEGYTF.

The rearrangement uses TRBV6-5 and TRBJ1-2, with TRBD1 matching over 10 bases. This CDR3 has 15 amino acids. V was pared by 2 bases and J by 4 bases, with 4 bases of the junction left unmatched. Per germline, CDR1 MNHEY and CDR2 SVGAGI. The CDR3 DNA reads TGTGCCAGCAGTTACACGACAGGGGGCACCTATGGCTACACCTTC. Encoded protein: CASSYTTGGTYGYTF.